The present T cell receptor beta chain was sequenced within a study of OX40 agonist ivuxolimab in advanced cancers. With 8 bases clipped from V and 5 bases from J, the junction kept 9 bases outside the gene matches. Germline loops: CDR1 MNHNY, CDR2 SVGAGI (reference sequence). The CDR3 covers 15 residues. Assay: immunoSEQ multiplex PCR; the TCRdb copy retains only in-frame clones and omits some. The sample has roughly 35,000 clones; roughly three quarters are singletons. The genes are TRBV6-6 and TRBJ1-4; 9 positions agree with TRBD1. This TCR was sampled from an adult with an advanced solid tumor such as melanoma, head and neck, liver or kidney cancer. The sample here was CD4+ or CD8+ T cells sorted from blood, taken in a trial of the OX40 agonist ivuxolimab. DNA of the CDR3: TGTGCCAGCCGCTCTGGGGGGACAGGGAATGAAAAACTGTTTTTT. This gives the protein CASRSGGTGNEKLFF.